The present T cell receptor (beta chain) was sequenced within a study of cytomegalovirus exposure and HLA in healthy donors. Whole-study context: Among the approximately 420 donors who were genotyped, about 84% fell in the genetic ancestry cluster that is associated with self-reported Caucasian donors.

Study results and limitations: Upon later analysis, HLA-associated TCR beta chains proved more clonally expanded than other, equally common chains. Later analysis suggested links between common viral pathogens and several top significant clusters. In an earlier analysis, most TCR beta V segments were productive about 90% or about 30% of the time.

60 Vbeta and 13 Jbeta primers were used in PCR. Assay: immunoSEQ multiplex PCR; the TCRdb copy retains only in-frame clones and omits some. The sample carries 150,000 to 200,000 clones, around four fifths recorded once. This clone turned up a few times. The antigen remains unidentified. The sequenced sample consisted of PBMCs. The clonotype comes from a female donor in good health and CMV-seronegative.

In nucleotides, the CDR3 is TGTGCCAGCAGCCCGCGGGACAGGGATTACTATGGCTACACCTTC. It encodes CASSPRDRDYYGYTF. The chain carries TRBV9 and TRBJ1-2; 9 bases match TRBD1. J was trimmed by 3 bases and V by 4 bases; bases with no gene match: 7. Germline values: CDR1 SGDLS, CDR2 YYNGEE. The CDR3 is 15 amino acids.